This is a list of T cell receptor beta chains from one sample in a study of T cell repertoires in cytomegalovirus infection. Using its own MiXCR run on the reads, TCRdb lists one record per CDR3 protein. This repertoire shows 630,000 or so distinct CDR3 sequences, less than 25% found once; its top ten account for 8%. Sequences were obtained from CD8+ T cells from PBMCs. The receptors come from a human donor in good health (CMV status not recorded). Some clones in this sample may be carry-over from other donors' samples. Each CDR3 is given with its conserved first and last residue. A D gene is named only where the DNA matches it firmly. The listing skips clone size in some rows; elsewhere it reads once, few, many or a size class.

TRBV4-3	few	TRBJ2-5	NA	TGCGCCAGCAGCCAAGCCGGCCTCGCGGGATCCAACCCCCAGTACTTC	CASSQAGLAGSNPQYF
TRBV4-3	NA	TRBJ2-5	TRBD2	TGCGCCAGCAGCCAAGATCCACCACTAGCGGGGGTGGGTGAGACCCAGTACTTC	CASSQDPPLAGVGETQYF
TRBV6-1	many	TRBJ2-6	TRBD2	TGTGCCAGCAGCGATGGTAGCGGGGGAGCTGGGGCCAACGTCCTGACTTTC	CASSDGSGGAGANVLTF
TRBV7-8	many	TRBJ1-1	TRBD1	TGTGCCAGCAGCCTAGGACAGGTCATACCTGACACTGAAGCTTTCTTT	CASSLGQVIPDTEAFF
TRBV20-1	once	TRBJ1-5	NA	TGCAGTGCTAGAAACGACAGGAACAATCAGCCCCAGCATTTT	CSARNDRNNQPQHF
TRBV13	few	TRBJ1-2	TRBD1	TGTGCCAGCAGCTACGGACAGGCTCTGGGGGGCTACACCTTC	CASSYGQALGGYTF
TRBV13	few	TRBJ2-2	NA	TGTGCCAGCAGCGGTCCGGGGGGCGACCACACCGGGGAGCTGTTTTTT	CASSGPGGDHTGELFF
TRBV10-3	NA	TRBJ2-3	NA	TGTGCCATCAGTTTCGAGCTGCAAGGAGAAGATACGCAGTATTTT	CAISFELQGEDTQYF
TRBV28	few	TRBJ1-1	NA	TGTGCCAGCAGTTTATTTGGGGACCTGATTAACACTGAAGCTTTCTTT	CASSLFGDLINTEAFF
TRBV20-1	NA	TRBJ1-2	TRBD1	TGCAGTGCTAGAGATCGGGGACAGGGGGTATATGGCTACACCTTC	CSARDRGQGVYGYTF
TRBV28	NA	TRBJ2-1	NA	TGTGCCAGCAGTTTATTTCCGGGAACCAATGAGCAGTTCTTC	CASSLFPGTNEQFF
TRBV6-2/TRBV6-3	NA	TRBJ1-2	NA	TGTGCCAGCAGTTACGGCACTTTGGATGGCTACACCTTC	CASSYGTLDGYTF
TRBV29-1	few	TRBJ1-2	TRBD1	TGCAGCGTCCCCGACAGGGGAGGAGGGTATGGCTACACCTTC	CSVPDRGGGYGYTF
TRBV15	NA	TRBJ1-1	NA	TGTGCCACCAGCGCCGGGGAGACAATGAACACTGAAGCTTTCTTT	CATSAGETMNTEAFF
TRBV29-1	NA	TRBJ1-1	NA	TGCAGCGTTGACGGGGTGCGGGGCACTGAAGCTTTCTTT	CSVDGVRGTEAFF
TRBV7-8	many	TRBJ2-6	NA	TGTGCCAGCAGCTTAGAGGGGAGGCAAGTAGGGGTCCTGACTTTC	CASSLEGRQVGVLTF
TRBV6-5	once	TRBJ2-7	TRBD1	TGTGCCAGCAGTACCATCTTCCGGGACAGGGAGATTCACGAGCAGTACTTC	CASSTIFRDREIHEQYF
TRBV19	many	TRBJ2-7	NA	TGTGCCAGTAGGATACGGGACACCGAACCCTACGAGCAGTACTTC	CASRIRDTEPYEQYF
TRBV7-8	NA	TRBJ1-2	NA	TGTGCCAGCAGCCAGACGGCGGACTACACCTTC	CASSQTADYTF
TRBV7-9	few	TRBJ1-1	NA	TGTGCCAGCAGCTCGCCGACAAAAACTGAAGCTTTCTTT	CASSSPTKTEAFF
TRBV27	many	TRBJ1-1	NA	TGTGCCAGCAGTCCTACTGATACCACTGAAGCTTTCTTT	CASSPTDTTEAFF
TRBV29-1	NA	TRBJ1-2	NA	TGCAGCGACCTACCCTTCGGGGGCTATGGCTACACCTTC	CSDLPFGGYGYTF
TRBV19	few	TRBJ1-1	NA	TGTGCCAGTAGTATAGGGAACAGGGTCACTGAAGCTTTCTTT	CASSIGNRVTEAFF
TRBV4-1	few	TRBJ1-1	NA	TGCGCCAGCAGCCTCGTCTCGAACGGCCGATTCGGGGCTTTCTTT	CASSLVSNGRFGAFF
TRBV4-1	many	TRBJ2-7	NA	TGTGCCAGCAGTCAGGACAGAGCCTACGAGCAGTACTTC	CASSQDRAYEQYF
TRBV7-6	many	TRBJ1-3	NA	TGTGCCAGCAGCTTAGGAGGCTCTGAGCCTGGAAACACCATATATTTT	CASSLGGSEPGNTIYF
TRBV29-1	NA	TRBJ1-1	NA	TGCAGCGTTGAGCCCCAGGGGAGTCCTGAAGCTTTCTTT	CSVEPQGSPEAFF
TRBV7-8	few	TRBJ1-3	NA	TGTGCCAGCAGCTACGACTCTGGAAACACCATATATTTT	CASSYDSGNTIYF
TRBV4-3	few	TRBJ2-3	NA	TGCGCCAGCAGCCAAGGACAGGAACGGACAGATACGCAGTATTTT	CASSQGQERTDTQYF
TRBV4-1	many	TRBJ2-1	TRBD2	TGCGCCAGCAGCCAAAGCGGGGGGGCCTACAATGAGCAGTTCTTC	CASSQSGGAYNEQFF
TRBV29-1	NA	TRBJ1-1	TRBD1	TGCAGCGTTGAGGGAAGGGGGCCCACTGAAGCTTTCTTT	CSVEGRGPTEAFF
TRBV9	NA	TRBJ2-7	TRBD2	TGTGCCAGCAGCGTAGACAGCGGGGGGACCTACGAGCAGTACTTC	CASSVDSGGTYEQYF
TRBV7-6	NA	TRBJ1-2	NA	TGTGCCAGCAGCAATAGGGTGGAGGGGACGAGAGGCTACACCTTC	CASSNRVEGTRGYTF
TRBV3-1	few	TRBJ2-5	NA	TGTGCCAGCAGCCAAATTGGAGAGGAGACCCAGTACTTC	CASSQIGEETQYF
TRBV7-8	many	TRBJ1-1	NA	TGTGCCAGCAGCTTCTCGACGAGGGTCCAGAACATGAACACTGAAGCTTTCTTT	CASSFSTRVQNMNTEAFF
TRBV19	few	TRBJ1-1	TRBD1	TGTGCCAGTAGTATAGTGTCAGGGGGGTACACTGAAGCTTTCTTT	CASSIVSGGYTEAFF
TRBV7-9	many	TRBJ2-3	TRBD2	TGTGCCAGCAGCTTCCTGACTAGCGGGGGCACAGATACGCAGTATTTT	CASSFLTSGGTDTQYF
TRBV5-4	NA	TRBJ2-1	NA	TGTGCCAGCAGCTTCGAGGGCGGAGATGAGCAGTTCTTC	CASSFEGGDEQFF
TRBV7-9	NA	TRBJ2-6	TRBD1	TGTACCAGCAGCTCCCAGACAGGGGGCGCTGGGGCCAACGTCCTGACTTTC	CTSSSQTGGAGANVLTF
TRBV7-2	many	TRBJ1-2	TRBD1	TGTGCCAGCAGCTTATCCAGGGGGCGGAACTATGGCTACACCTTC	CASSLSRGRNYGYTF
TRBV29-1	few	TRBJ1-3	NA	TGCAGCGTCGTTACTCTCTCAAGCTCTGGAAACACCATATATTTT	CSVVTLSSSGNTIYF
TRBV6-5	few	TRBJ2-5	NA	TGTGCCAGCAGTTATTTAGGCGTCCAAGAGACCCAGTACTTC	CASSYLGVQETQYF